This TCR beta chain was profiled in a study of T cell repertoires in cytomegalovirus infection (dated by TCRdb to the late 2010s). Broadly, across the study: Donor HLA type was relevant to the analysis, as public TCR beta signatures indicated carriage of CMV infection together with the matching HLA type.

Instrument on record: Illumina HiSeq 1500. Using fastp at Q25 and MiXCR, TCRdb reprocessed the public reads and kept productive beta chains. When rows share a CDR3 protein, they turn into one entry using the most common DNA and genes. Counted in this sample were approximately 190,000 distinct CDR3 sequences; approximately 30% of them appeared once. Of the sample, 31% falls within the top ten clones. Comments on this clonotype: This receptor's antigen is unknown. No DNA is shown, since the ends of the CDR3 on it are uncertain; the CDR3 is the one TCRdb lists.

There are 15 amino acids in the CDR3, from cysteine to phenylalanine inclusive. What the work shows at the level of the full study, not this receptor alone: The ex vivo response was dominated by HLA-C-restricted CMV-specific TCR beta clonotypes, and the single most frequent clonotype in two of eight donors was supplied by these HLA-C-restricted clonotypes. In both this cohort and an independent roughly 330-donor cohort, the cumulative frequency of public TCR beta family members distinguished carriers of CMV infection plus the relevant HLA type.

The clonotype was recovered from a human donor in good health (CMV status not recorded). Some clones in this sample may be carry-over from other donors' samples. Here the chain combines TRBV7-5 and TRBJ1-2; TRBD1 reflects the table's D call only, with no check against the DNA. TRBV7-5 is a pseudogene locus. Material for sequencing was PBMCs. The CDR3 reads CISVPEAPGNQGYTF.